This TCR beta chain was identified during a study of cytomegalovirus exposure and HLA in healthy donors. Of note for this clone: Antigen: not known.

Points from the study as a whole: In vitro testing confirmed a few CMV-associated chains as specific for CMV antigens. When presence/absence was analysed, sequencing depth was taken to be roughly uniform across donors.

With 60 Vbeta and 13 Jbeta primers, the PCR was carried out. TCRdb's table, derived via immunoSEQ multiplex PCR, lists solely in-frame clones and lacks some. The sample table sets out around 45,000 clones. Sequences were obtained from PBMCs. The sequence was obtained from a male donor in good health and CMV-seronegative.

The CDR3 coding sequence is TGCGCCAGCAGCCAAGATCTACAGCGGGCTTCCTACAATGAGCAGTTCTTC. This gives the protein CASSQDLQRASYNEQFF. This chain connects TRBV4-1 to TRBJ2-1, with D perhaps matching TRBD2 (6 bases). From germline, CDR1 is MGHRA and CDR2 YSYEKL. The germline V and J ends were trimmed by 0 bases and 1 base, with 13 bases remaining between them. The CDR3 is 17 amino acids.